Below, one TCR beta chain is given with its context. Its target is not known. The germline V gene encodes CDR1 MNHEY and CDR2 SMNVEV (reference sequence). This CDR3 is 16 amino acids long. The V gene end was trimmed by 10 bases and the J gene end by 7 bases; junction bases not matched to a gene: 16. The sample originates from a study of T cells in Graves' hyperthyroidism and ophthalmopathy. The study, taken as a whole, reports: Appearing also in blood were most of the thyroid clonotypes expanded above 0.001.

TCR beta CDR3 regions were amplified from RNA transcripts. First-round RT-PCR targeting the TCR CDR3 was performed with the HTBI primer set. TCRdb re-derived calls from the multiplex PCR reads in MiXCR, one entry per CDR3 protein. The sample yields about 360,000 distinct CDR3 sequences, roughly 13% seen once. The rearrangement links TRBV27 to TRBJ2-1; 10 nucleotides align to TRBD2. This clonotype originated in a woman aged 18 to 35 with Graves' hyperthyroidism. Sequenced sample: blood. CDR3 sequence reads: CANSPTLAGVRNEQFF. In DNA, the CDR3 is TGTGCCAACAGCCCTACCCTAGCGGGAGTTCGAAATGAGCAGTTCTTC.